This T cell receptor beta chain was profiled in a study of blood T cell repertoires in COVID-19. Method: immunoSEQ multiplex PCR; TCRdb's copy keeps in-frame clones and lacks some. The data contain around 170,000 clones, more than 75% of them singletons. Looked up from germline, CDR1 is SGHVS and CDR2 is FQNEAQ. The CDR3 spans 16 residues. After removal of 2 bases from V and 0 bases from J, the junction contained 3 bases not matched to a gene. The chain carries TRBV7-8 and TRBJ2-5; TRBD1 agrees at 10 bases. The source of this sequence is a man between 60 and 75 years old with COVID-19, enrolled during active disease. Sequenced sample: peripheral blood. The CDR3 nucleotides read TGTGCCAGCAGCTTAACCGGGACAGGGGACCAAGAGACCCAGTACTTC. Translation gives CASSLTGTGDQETQYF.